This passage covers 4 T cell receptor beta chains from one sample sequenced in a study of T-cell reconstitution after alpha-beta-depleted transplantation in children. Using unique molecular identifiers, the investigators prepared the TCRbeta library. TCRdb analysed the PCR reads with MiXCR anew, one entry per CDR3 protein. The profile shows approximately 650,000 distinct CDR3 sequences, about an eighth of them singletons. Sequences were derived from PBMCs, sampled before TCRalphabeta/CD19-depleted stem cell transplant. These receptors were obtained from a girl aged 2 to 10 with congenital amegakaryocytic thrombocytopenia, due to receive a stem cell transplant.

This clonotype was counted ten times or more. This chain connects TRBV28 to TRBJ2-1; D not resolved. CDR1 MDHEN and CDR2 SYDVKM come from the germline V gene. The V gene lost 7 bases and the J gene lost 7 bases, with 11 bases spanning the gap. This CDR3 contains 12 residues. This chain's CDR3 is CASKVESNEQFF. CDR3 DNA: TGTGCCAGCAAGGTCGAGTCGAATGAGCAGTTCTTC. Looking up the rest from reference TRBV28 and TRBJ2-1 gives the full variable domain: DVKVTQSSRYLVKRTGEKVFLECVQDMDHENMFWYRQDPGLGLRLIYFSYDVKMKEKGDIPEGYSVSREKKERFSLILESASTNQTSMYLCASKVESNEQFFGPGTRLTVL.

The genes are TRBV7-8 and TRBJ2-1, with D perhaps TRBD2 (6 bases). Trimming shortened V by 7 bases and J by 10 bases, and 23 bases separated the two germline ends. The CDR3 is 15 amino acids. Germline assignment: CDR1 SGHVS and CDR2 FQNEAQ. This chain's CDR3 is CASNPGPQTGGEQFF. The DNA of the CDR3 is TGTGCCAGCAACCCGGGACCCCAAACCGGGGGAGAGCAGTTCTTC.

This clonotype was seen at least ten times. The gene calls are TRBV10-3 and TRBJ2-2; the D gene is possibly TRBD2 (6 bases). From germline, CDR1 is ENHRY and CDR2 SYGVKD. The CDR3 is made up of 15 amino acids. V lost 4 bases to trimming and J lost 1 base, with 10 bases between them. CDR3 protein: CAISVAGGNTGELFF. In DNA form, the CDR3 reads TGTGCCATCAGTGTGGCCGGGGGGAACACCGGGGAGCTGTTTTTT.

This clonotype was observed at least ten times. The V gene is TRBV6-5, the J gene TRBJ2-3; D may be TRBD1 or TRBD2 (5 bases each). Germline assignment: CDR1 MNHEY and CDR2 SVGAGI. Trimming cost V 4 bases and J 1 base, with 12 bases left between them. The CDR3 sequence is 15 residues long. CDR3 protein: CASSSPWGRTDTQYF. CDR3 bases: TGTGCCAGCAGTTCCCCGTGGGGACGCACAGATACGCAGTATTTT.